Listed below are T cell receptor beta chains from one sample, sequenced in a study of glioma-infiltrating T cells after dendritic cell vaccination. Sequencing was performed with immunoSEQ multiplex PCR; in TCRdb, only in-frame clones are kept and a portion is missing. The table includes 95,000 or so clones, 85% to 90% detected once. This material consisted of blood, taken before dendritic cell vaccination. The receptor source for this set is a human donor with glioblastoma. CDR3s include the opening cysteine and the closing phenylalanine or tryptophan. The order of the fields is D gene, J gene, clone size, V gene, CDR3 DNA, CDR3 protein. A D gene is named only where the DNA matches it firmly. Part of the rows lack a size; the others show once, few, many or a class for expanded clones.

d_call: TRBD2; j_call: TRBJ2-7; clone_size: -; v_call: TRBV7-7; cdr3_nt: TGTGCTAGCACCGAGACTAGCACCGAGCAGTACTTC; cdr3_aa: CASTETSTEQYF
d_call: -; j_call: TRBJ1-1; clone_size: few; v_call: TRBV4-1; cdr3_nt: TGCGCCAGCAGCCGAAATACAGGGTTAGGGGGAGCTTTCTTT; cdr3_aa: CASSRNTGLGGAFF
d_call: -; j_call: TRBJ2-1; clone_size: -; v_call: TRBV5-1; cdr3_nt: TGCGCCAGCAGCTTGGCCGGTCACGAGGGCAATGAGCAGTTCTTC; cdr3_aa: CASSLAGHEGNEQFF
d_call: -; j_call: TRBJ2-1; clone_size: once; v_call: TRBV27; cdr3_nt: TGTGCCAGCAGGTCTGTTAGGGGGTTAAATGAGCAGTTCTTC; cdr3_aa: CASRSVRGLNEQFF
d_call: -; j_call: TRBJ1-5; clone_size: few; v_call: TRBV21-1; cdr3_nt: TGTGCCAGCAGCAGTCAGACTCCGGGGGAGCCCCAGCATTTT; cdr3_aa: CASSSQTPGEPQHF
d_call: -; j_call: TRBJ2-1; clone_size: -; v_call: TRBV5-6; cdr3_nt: TGTGCCAGCAGCTTGTTAGAGAGCTACAATGAGCAGTTCTTC; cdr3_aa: CASSLLESYNEQFF
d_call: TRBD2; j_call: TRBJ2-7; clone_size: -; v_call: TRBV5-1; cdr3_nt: TGCGCCAGCACCCAGACTAGCGGTTCCTACGAGCAGTACTTC; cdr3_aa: CASTQTSGSYEQYF
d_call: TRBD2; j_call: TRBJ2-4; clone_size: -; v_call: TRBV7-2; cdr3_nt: TGTGCCAGCAGCTTCCATAGCGGGAGGGCCGAGGACAAAAACATTCAGTACTTC; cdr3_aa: CASSFHSGRAEDKNIQYF
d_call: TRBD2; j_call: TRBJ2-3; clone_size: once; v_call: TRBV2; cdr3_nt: TGTGCCAGCAGTGAAACTAGCGGGGGAGATACGCAGTATTTT; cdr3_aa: CASSETSGGDTQYF
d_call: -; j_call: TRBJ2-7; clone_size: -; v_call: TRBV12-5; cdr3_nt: TGTGCTAGTTTACGGTCCTACGAGCAGTACTTC; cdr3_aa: CASLRSYEQYF
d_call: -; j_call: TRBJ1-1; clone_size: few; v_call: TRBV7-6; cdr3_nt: TGTGCCAGCAGCGGCAAGGCAGGGGTAGGCACTGAAGCTTTCTTT; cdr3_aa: CASSGKAGVGTEAFF
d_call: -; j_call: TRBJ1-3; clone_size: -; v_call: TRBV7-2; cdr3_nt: TGTGCCAGCAGTAACAGGGCCGGAAACACCATATATTTT; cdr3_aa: CASSNRAGNTIYF
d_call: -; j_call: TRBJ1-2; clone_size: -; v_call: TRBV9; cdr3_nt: TGTGCCAGCAGCCCGATGGGGGGGGCAGACTATGGCTACACCTTC; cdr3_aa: CASSPMGGADYGYTF
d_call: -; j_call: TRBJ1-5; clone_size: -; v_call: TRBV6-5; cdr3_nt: TGTGCCAGCAGTTCCGGGGGGAGCGTCAATCAGCCCCAGCATTTT; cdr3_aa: CASSSGGSVNQPQHF
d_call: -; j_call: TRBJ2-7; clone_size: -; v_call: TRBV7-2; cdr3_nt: TGTGCCAGCAGCTTCAGCTCCTACGAGCAGTACTTC; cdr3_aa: CASSFSSYEQYF
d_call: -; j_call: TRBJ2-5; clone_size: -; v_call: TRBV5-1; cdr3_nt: TGCGCCAGCAGCTTGGATCCCGGAGGGACGGCGGAGACCCAGTACTTC; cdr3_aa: CASSLDPGGTAETQYF
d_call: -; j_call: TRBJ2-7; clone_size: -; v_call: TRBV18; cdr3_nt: TGTGCCAGCTCACCGGCCAGAACCTACGAGCAGTACTTC; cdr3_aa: CASSPARTYEQYF
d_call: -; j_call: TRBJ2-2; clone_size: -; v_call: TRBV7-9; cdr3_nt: TGTGCCAGCCCCTTCCAGGGTACGAACACCGGGGAGCTGTTTTTT; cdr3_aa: CASPFQGTNTGELFF
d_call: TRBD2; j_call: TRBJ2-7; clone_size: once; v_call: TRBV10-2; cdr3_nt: TGCGCCAGTGCTCTGACTAGCGGGGACTACGAGCAGTACTTC; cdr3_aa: CASALTSGDYEQYF
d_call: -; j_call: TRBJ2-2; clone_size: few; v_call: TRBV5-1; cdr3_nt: TGCGCCAGCAGCTACTCAGGGTTGAACACCGGGGAGCTGTTTTTT; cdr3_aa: CASSYSGLNTGELFF
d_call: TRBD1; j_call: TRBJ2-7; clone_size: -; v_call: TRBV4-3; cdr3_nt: TGCGCCAGCAGCCAAGCCTTACCGGGACAGGGGCAGTGCGAGCAGTACTTC; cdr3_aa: CASSQALPGQGQCEQYF
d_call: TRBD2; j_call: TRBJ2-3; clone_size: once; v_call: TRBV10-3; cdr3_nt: TGTGCCATCAGTCCAGGACTAGCGGTCAGCACAGATACGCAGTATTTT; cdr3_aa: CAISPGLAVSTDTQYF
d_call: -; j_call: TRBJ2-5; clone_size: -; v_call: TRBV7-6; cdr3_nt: TGTGCCAGCAGCCCTAGGAGTGGGGGCTGGGAGACCCAGTACTTC; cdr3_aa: CASSPRSGGWETQYF
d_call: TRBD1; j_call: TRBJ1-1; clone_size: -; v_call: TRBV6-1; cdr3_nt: TGTGCCAGCAGTGAAGCGAGTTCCAGGGGGACTGAAGCTTTCTTT; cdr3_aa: CASSEASSRGTEAFF
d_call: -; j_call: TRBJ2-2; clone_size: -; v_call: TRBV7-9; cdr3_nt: TGTGCCAGCAGCTTACGTGGAGGGCGTCAGACCGGGGAGCTGTTTTTT; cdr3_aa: CASSLRGGRQTGELFF
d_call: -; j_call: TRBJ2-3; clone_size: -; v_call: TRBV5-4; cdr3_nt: TGTGCCAGCAACAACAGGGTTTTGGCAGATACGCAGTATTTT; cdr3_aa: CASNNRVLADTQYF
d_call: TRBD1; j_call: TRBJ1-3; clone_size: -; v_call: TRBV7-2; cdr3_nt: TGTGCCAGCAGCTTAGTGCAGGGGGCTGGAAACACCATATATTTT; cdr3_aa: CASSLVQGAGNTIYF
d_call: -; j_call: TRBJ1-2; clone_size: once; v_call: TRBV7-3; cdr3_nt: TGTGCCAGCAGCGGCGGGGCGAAGAGCTATGGCTACACCTTC; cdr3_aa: CASSGGAKSYGYTF
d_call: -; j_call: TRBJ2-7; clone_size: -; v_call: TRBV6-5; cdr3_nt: TGTGCCAGCAGTCCCCGGGGCTACGAGCAGTACTTC; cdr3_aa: CASSPRGYEQYF